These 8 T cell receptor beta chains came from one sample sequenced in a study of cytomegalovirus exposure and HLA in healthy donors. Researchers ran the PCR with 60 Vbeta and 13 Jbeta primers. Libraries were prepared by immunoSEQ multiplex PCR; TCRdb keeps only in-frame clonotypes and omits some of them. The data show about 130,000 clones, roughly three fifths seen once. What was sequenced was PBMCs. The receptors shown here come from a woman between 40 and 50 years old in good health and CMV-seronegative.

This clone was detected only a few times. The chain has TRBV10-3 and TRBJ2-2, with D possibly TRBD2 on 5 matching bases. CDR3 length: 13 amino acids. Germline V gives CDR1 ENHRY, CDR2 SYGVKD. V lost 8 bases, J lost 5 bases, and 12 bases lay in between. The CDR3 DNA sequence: TGTGCCATCCGGGATCAGCGGACCGGGGAGCTGTTTTTT. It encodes CAIRDQRTGELFF.

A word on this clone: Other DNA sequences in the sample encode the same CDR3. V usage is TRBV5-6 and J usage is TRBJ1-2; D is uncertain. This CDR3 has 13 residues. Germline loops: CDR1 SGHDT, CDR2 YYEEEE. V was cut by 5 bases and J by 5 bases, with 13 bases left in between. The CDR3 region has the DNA TGTGCCAGCAGTTCTCAAGCCCATTATGGCTACACCTTC. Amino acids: CASSSQAHYGYTF.

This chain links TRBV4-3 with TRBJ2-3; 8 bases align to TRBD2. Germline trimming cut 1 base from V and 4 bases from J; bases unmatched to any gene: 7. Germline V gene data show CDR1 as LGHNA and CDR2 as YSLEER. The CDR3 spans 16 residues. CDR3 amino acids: CASSQALLRGADTQYF. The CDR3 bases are TGCGCCAGCAGCCAAGCGCTGTTGCGGGGGGCAGATACGCAGTATTTT.

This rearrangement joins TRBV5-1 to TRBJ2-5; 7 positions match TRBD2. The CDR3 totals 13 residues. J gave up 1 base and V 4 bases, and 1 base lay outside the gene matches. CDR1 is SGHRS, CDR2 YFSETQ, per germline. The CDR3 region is CASSGGGQETQYF. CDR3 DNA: TGCGCCAGCAGCGGGGGGGGCCAAGAGACCCAGTACTTC. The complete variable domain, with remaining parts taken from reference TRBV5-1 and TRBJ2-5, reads KAGVTQTPRYLIKTRGQQVTLSCSPISGHRSVSWYQQTPGQGLQFLFEYFSETQRNKGNFPGRFSGRQFSNSRSEMNVSTLELGDSALYLCASSGGGQETQYFGPGTRLLVL.

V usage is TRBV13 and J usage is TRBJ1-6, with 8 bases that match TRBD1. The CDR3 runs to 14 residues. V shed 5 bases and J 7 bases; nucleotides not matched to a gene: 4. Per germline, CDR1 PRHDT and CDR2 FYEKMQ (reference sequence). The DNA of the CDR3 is TGTGCCAGCAGCGTGGACAGGGTGAATTCACCCCTCCACTTT. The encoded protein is CASSVDRVNSPLHF. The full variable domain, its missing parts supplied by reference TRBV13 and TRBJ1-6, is AAGVIQSPRHLIKEKRETATLKCYPIPRHDTVYWYQQGPGQDPQFLISFYEKMQSDKGSIPDRFSAQQFSDYHSELNMSSLELGDSALYFCASSVDRVNSPLHFGNGTRLTVT.

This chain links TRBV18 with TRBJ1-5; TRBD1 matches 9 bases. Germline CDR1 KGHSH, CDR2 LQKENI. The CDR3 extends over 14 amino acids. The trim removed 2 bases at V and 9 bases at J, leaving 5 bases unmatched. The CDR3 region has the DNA TGTGCCAGCTCACCAAGACAGGGGGTCGCGCCCCAGCATTTT. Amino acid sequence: CASSPRQGVAPQHF. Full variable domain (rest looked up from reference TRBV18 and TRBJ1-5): NAGVMQNPRHLVRRRGQEARLRCSPMKGHSHVYWYRQLPEEGLKFMVYLQKENIIDESGMPKERFSAEFPKEGPSILRIQQVVRGDSAAYFCASSPRQGVAPQHFGDGTRLSIL.

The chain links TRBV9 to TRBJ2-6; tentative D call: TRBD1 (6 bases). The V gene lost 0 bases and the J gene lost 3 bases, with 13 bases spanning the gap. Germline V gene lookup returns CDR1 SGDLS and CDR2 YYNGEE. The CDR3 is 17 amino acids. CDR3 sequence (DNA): TGTGCCAGCAGCGTAGCTCCCCGGACAGTTGGGGCCAACGTCCTGACTTTC. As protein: CASSVAPRTVGANVLTF.

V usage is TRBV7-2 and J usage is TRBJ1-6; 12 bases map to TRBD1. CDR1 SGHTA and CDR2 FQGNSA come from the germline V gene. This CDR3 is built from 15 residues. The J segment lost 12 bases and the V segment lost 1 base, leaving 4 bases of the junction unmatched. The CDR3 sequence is CASSLVGQGAGPLHF. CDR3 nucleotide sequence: TGTGCCAGCAGCTTAGTGGGACAGGGGGCGGGACCCCTCCACTTT.